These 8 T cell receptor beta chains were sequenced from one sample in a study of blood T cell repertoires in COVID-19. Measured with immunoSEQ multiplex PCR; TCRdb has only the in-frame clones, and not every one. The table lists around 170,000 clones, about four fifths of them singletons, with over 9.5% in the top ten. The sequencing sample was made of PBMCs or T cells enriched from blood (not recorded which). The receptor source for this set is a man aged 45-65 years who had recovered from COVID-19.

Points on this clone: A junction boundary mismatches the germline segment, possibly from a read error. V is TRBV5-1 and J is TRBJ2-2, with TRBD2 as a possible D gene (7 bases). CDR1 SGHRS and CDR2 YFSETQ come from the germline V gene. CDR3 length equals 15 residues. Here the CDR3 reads CASNLGGPGTGELFF. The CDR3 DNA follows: TGCGCCAGCAACTTGGGGGGGCCGGGCACCGGGGAGCTGTTTTTT.

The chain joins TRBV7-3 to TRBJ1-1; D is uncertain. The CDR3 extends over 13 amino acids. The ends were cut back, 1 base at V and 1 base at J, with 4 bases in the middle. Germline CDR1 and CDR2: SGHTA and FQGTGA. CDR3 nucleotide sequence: TGTGCCAGCAGCTTAAGTCAGAACACTGAAGCTTTCTTT. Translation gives CASSLSQNTEAFF.

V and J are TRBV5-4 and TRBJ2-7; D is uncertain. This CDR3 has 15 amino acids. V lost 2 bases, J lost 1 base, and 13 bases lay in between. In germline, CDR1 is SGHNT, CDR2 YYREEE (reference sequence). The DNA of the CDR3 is TGTGCCAGCAGCTTACCAAGAGGATTATCCTACGAGCAGTACTTC. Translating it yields CASSLPRGLSYEQYF.

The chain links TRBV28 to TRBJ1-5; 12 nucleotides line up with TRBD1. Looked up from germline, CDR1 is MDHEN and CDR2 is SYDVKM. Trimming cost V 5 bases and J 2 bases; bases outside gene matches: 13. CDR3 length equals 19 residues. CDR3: CASSRPGQGAIIGNQPQHF. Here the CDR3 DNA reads TGTGCCAGCAGTCGGCCGGGACAGGGGGCGATTATTGGCAATCAGCCCCAGCATTTT.

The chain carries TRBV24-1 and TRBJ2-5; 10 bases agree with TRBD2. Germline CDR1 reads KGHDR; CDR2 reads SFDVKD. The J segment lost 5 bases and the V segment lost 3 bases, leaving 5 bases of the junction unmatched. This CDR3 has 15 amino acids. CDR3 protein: CATSDSGGARETQYF. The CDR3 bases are TGTGCCACCAGTGATAGCGGGGGGGCCCGGGAGACCCAGTACTTC.

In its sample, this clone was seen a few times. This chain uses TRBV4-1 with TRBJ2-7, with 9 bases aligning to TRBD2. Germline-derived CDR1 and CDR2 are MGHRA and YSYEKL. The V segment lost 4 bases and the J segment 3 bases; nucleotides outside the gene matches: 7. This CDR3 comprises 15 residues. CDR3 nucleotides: TGCGCCAGCAGCCTTAGCGGGGGCCCTAACTACGAGCAGTACTTC. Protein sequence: CASSLSGGPNYEQYF.

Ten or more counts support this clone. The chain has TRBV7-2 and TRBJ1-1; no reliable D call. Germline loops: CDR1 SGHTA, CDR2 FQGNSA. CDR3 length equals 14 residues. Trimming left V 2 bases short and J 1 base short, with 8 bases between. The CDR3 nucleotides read TGTGCCAGCAGCTTAAGGTCAGGGAACACTGAAGCTTTCTTT. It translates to CASSLRSGNTEAFF.

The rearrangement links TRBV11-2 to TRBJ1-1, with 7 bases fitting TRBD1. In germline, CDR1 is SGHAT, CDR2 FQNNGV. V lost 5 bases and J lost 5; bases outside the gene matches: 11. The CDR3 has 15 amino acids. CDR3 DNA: TGTGCCAGCAGCCCCCCGACAGGGAGGAATACTGAAGCTTTCTTT. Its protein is CASSPPTGRNTEAFF.